The 32 T cell receptor beta chains in this list originate from one sample, sequenced in a study of identical twins. MiXCR was run by TCRdb on the 5' RACE reads, yielding one entry per CDR3 protein. The sample comprises roughly 1.6 million distinct CDR3 sequences, around 33% of which are singletons, and about 0.27% rests with the top ten. Sequencing was done on a sample of cord blood. All receptors come from a newborn girl in good health.

This chain connects TRBV9 to TRBJ1-1; D ambiguous. V was cut by 1 base and J by 0 bases, with 10 bases left in between. The CDR3 loop spans 15 amino acids. CDR1 is SGDLS, CDR2 YYNGEE, per germline. The chain's CDR3 is CASSVFVTVNTEAFF. CDR3 coding DNA: TGTGCCAGCAGCGTATTTGTCACAGTGAACACTGAAGCTTTCTTT.

The V and J genes are TRBV7-2 and TRBJ1-1; the D is unclear. CDR3 length: 16 residues. Germline V gene data show CDR1 as SGHTA and CDR2 as FQGNSA. Deletions cut 1 base from V and 4 bases from J, with 16 bases between. CDR3 in DNA: TGTGCCAGCAGCTTAGTGGCCGGTCGGGGTGCCACTGAAGCTTTCTTT. Translation gives CASSLVAGRGATEAFF. The full variable domain, its missing parts supplied by reference TRBV7-2 and TRBJ1-1, is GAGVSQSPSNKVTEKGKDVELRCDPISGHTALYWYRQSLGQGLEFLIYFQGNSAPDKSGLPSDRFSAERTGGSVSTLTIQRTQQEDSAVYLCASSLVAGRGATEAFFGQGTRLTVV.

This chain joins TRBV11-2 and TRBJ2-1, with TRBD2 identical over 8 bases. Per germline, CDR1 SGHAT and CDR2 FQNNGV. The CDR3 contains 17 residues. V lost 4 bases to trimming and J lost 0 bases; unmatched junction nucleotides: 8. CDR3 amino acids: CASSSPILADSYNEQFF. As DNA, the CDR3 is TGTGCCAGCAGCTCTCCGATACTAGCGGACTCCTACAATGAGCAGTTCTTC.

This clonotype was seen only a few times. This CDR3 reads CAITGTANTGELFF. The CDR3 nucleotides read TGTGCCATCACCGGGACTGCGAACACCGGGGAGCTGTTTTTT. The chain links TRBV10-3 to TRBJ2-2; D is possibly TRBD2 (6 bases). Trimming cost V 7 bases and J 0 bases, with 9 bases left between them. This CDR3 contains 14 residues. Germline-derived CDR1 and CDR2 are ENHRY and SYGVKD.

Note on this clonotype: Given a much more abundant clone one base away, this may be a read error. The chain carries TRBV12-3 or TRBV12-4 and TRBJ2-1; D remains ambiguous. The CDR3 covers 16 residues. CDR3: CASTPSGWSSYSEQFF. The CDR3 nucleotides are TGTGCCAGCACTCCCAGTGGCTGGAGCTCCTACAGTGAGCAGTTCTTC.

This sequence joins TRBV20-1 and TRBJ2-1; 10 positions agree with TRBD2. V gave up 4 bases and J gave up 7 bases; unmatched junction bases: 16. The germline V gene has CDR1 DFQATT and CDR2 SNEGSKA (reference sequence). The CDR3 is 17 residues long. The chain's CDR3 is CSATTLSGRAVRNEQFF. The CDR3 bases are TGCAGTGCTACCACCTTGAGCGGGAGGGCCGTGCGTAATGAGCAGTTCTTC.

The CDR3 spells CASSQYGGDWAKNIQYF. DNA for the CDR3: TGTGCCAGCAGCCAATATGGGGGGGATTGGGCCAAAAACATTCAGTACTTC. V gene TRBV3-1 combines with J gene TRBJ2-4; 7 bases map to TRBD2. V shed 2 bases and J 1 base; nucleotides not matched to a gene: 8. Per germline, CDR1 LGHDT and CDR2 YNNKEL (reference sequence). The CDR3 totals 17 residues.

This clonotype was detected many times. This rearrangement joins TRBV28 to TRBJ2-1; 8 bases line up with TRBD2. This CDR3 is built from 16 residues. The V gene end was trimmed by 3 bases and the J gene end by 2 bases; junction bases not matched to a gene: 6. Per the germline V gene, CDR1 is MDHEN and CDR2 is SYDVKM. The CDR3 sequence is CASSFTSGLTYNEQFF. Written as DNA, the CDR3 is TGTGCCAGCAGTTTTACTAGCGGCCTTACCTACAATGAGCAGTTCTTC.

The chain combines TRBV6-1 with TRBJ1-1; D perhaps matches TRBD1 (6 bases). Trimming cost V 7 bases and J 7 bases, with 16 bases left between them. CDR1 and CDR2 (germline): MNHNS, SASEGT. This CDR3 has 13 residues. The CDR3 bases are TGTGCCAGCAATGGGGGATCCAGGGGTGAAGCTTTCTTT. The encoded protein is CASNGGSRGEAFF.

The CDR3 DNA reads as TGTGCCAGCAGTTTGCGTGGCTGGAGGGGGCGCAACAATGAGCAGTTCTTC. Protein: CASSLRGWRGRNNEQFF. The chain employs TRBV28 and TRBJ2-1; a possible D gene is TRBD1 (7 bases). V gave up 3 bases and J gave up 5 bases, with 20 bases separating them. The CDR3 is 17 amino acids. Germline V lookup: CDR1 MDHEN, CDR2 SYDVKM.

The J gene is TRBJ2-2, the V gene TRBV25-1, with D possibly being TRBD2 (6 bases). Germline assignment: CDR1 MGHDK and CDR2 SYGVNS. This CDR3 contains 16 residues. The V and J ends lost 1 base and 7 bases respectively, with 16 bases between them. The CDR3 reads CASSEFIGSKGGELFF. DNA for the CDR3: TGTGCCAGCAGTGAATTCATCGGGAGCAAGGGCGGGGAGCTGTTTTTT.

This clonotype has just a few counts. The rearrangement joins TRBV5-5 to TRBJ2-3, with D perhaps given as TRBD1 or TRBD2 (5 bases each). Germline CDR1 reads SGHKS; CDR2 reads YYEKEE (reference sequence). Trimming shortened V by 0 bases and J by 8 bases, and 22 bases separated the two germline ends. There are 17 residues in the CDR3. As DNA, the CDR3 is TGTGCCAGCAGCTTGGTACCGGGGCCCTCTCCGCGCTTTACGCAGTATTTT. Translation: CASSLVPGPSPRFTQYF.

This clonotype was observed a handful of times. This chain connects TRBV6-1 to TRBJ2-3; no clear D gene. Trimming removed 4 bases from V and 2 bases from J, with 10 bases in between. Looked up from germline, CDR1 is MNHNS and CDR2 is SASEGT. The CDR3 spans 14 residues. For the CDR3, the DNA is TGTGCCAGCAGTGGATTGGGCCTCACAGATACGCAGTATTTT. Its translation: CASSGLGLTDTQYF.

This chain uses TRBV4-1 with TRBJ2-2, with a tentative D call TRBD1 (5 bases). The germline V gene encodes CDR1 MGHRA and CDR2 YSYEKL. Trimming left V 1 base short and J 0 bases short, with 9 bases between. The CDR3 consists of 16 residues. CDR3 region: CASSQVWGANTGELFF. The CDR3 coding sequence is TGCGCCAGCAGCCAAGTGTGGGGCGCGAACACCGGGGAGCTGTTTTTT.

The J gene is TRBJ2-1, the V gene TRBV20-1; 8 bases map to TRBD2. The CDR3 extends over 15 amino acids. The germline CDR1 and CDR2 sequences are DFQATT and SNEGSKA (reference sequence). Unmatched junction bases numbered 5, after V lost 1 base and J lost 3 bases. The CDR3 here is CSARAPSGFYNEQFF. For the CDR3, the DNA is TGCAGTGCTAGAGCGCCTAGCGGGTTCTACAATGAGCAGTTCTTC.

This clonotype has just a few counts. The J gene is TRBJ2-3, the V gene TRBV3-1, with TRBD2 identical over 10 bases. CDR3 length: 21 amino acids. After removal of 0 bases from V and 3 bases from J, the junction contained 18 bases not matched to a gene. Germline CDR1 is LGHDT and CDR2 is YNNKEL (reference sequence). This CDR3 is CASSQDPRLASGGRFTDTQYF. In DNA form, the CDR3 reads TGTGCCAGCAGCCAAGATCCTCGATTGGCTAGCGGGGGAAGGTTTACAGATACGCAGTATTTT.

The chain joins TRBV7-9 to TRBJ1-4, with D possibly being TRBD1 (5 bases). Germline lookup yields CDR1 SEHNR and CDR2 FQNEAQ (reference sequence). The CDR3 covers 14 residues. V lost 7 bases to trimming and J lost 5 bases, with 14 bases between them. This chain's CDR3 is CASNQGGRNEKLFF. CDR3 DNA sequence: TGTGCCAGCAACCAGGGAGGGCGGAATGAAAAACTGTTTTTT.

The CDR3 protein is CSASDRQVSGYTF. CDR3 DNA sequence: TGCAGTGCTAGCGACCGACAGGTATCTGGCTACACCTTC. This chain links TRBV20-1 with TRBJ1-2; weak D call: TRBD1 (6 bases). V was clipped by 3 bases and J by 7 bases, with 15 bases between them. The CDR3 covers 13 residues. Germline-derived CDR1 and CDR2 are DFQATT and SNEGSKA (reference sequence).

CDR3 region: CASSLVQIRKETQYF. The CDR3 DNA is TGTGCCAGCAGCTTGGTACAGATCAGAAAAGAGACCCAGTACTTC. The chain employs TRBV5-5 and TRBJ2-5; D unclear. Trimming left V 0 bases short and J 3 bases short, with 12 bases between. Germline loops: CDR1 SGHKS, CDR2 YYEKEE (reference sequence). CDR3 length: 15 residues. Full variable domain (remainder filled in from reference TRBV5-5 and TRBJ2-5): DAGVTQSPTHLIKTRGQQVTLRCSPISGHKSVSWYQQVLGQGPQFIFQYYEKEERGRGNFPDRFSARQFPNYSSELNVNALLLGDSALYLCASSLVQIRKETQYFGPGTRLLVL.

This chain links TRBV4-1 with TRBJ1-6; tentatively, D is TRBD1 (6 bases). Germline assignment: CDR1 MGHRA and CDR2 YSYEKL. The CDR3 contains 16 residues. Trimming took 5 bases from V and 8 from J, leaving 19 bases between them. The CDR3 protein is CASSSPHRVGDSPLHF. In nucleotides, the CDR3 is TGCGCCAGCAGCTCCCCCCACAGGGTTGGGGATTCACCCCTCCACTTT.

J is TRBJ1-2 and V is TRBV27, with 7 bases that match TRBD1. Germline V lookup: CDR1 MNHEY, CDR2 SMNVEV (reference sequence). With 6 bases clipped from V and 0 bases from J, the junction kept 10 bases outside the gene matches. The CDR3 spans 16 residues. The CDR3 is CASSPGQPPPNYGYTF. CDR3 sequence (DNA): TGTGCCAGCAGCCCGGGACAGCCACCCCCTAACTATGGCTACACCTTC.

The CDR3 loop is CASSLDRSGSREQFF. The CDR3 DNA is TGTGCCAGCAGCTTAGATAGAAGCGGGAGTCGTGAGCAGTTCTTC. The chain employs TRBV7-2 and TRBJ2-1; TRBD2 matches 8 bases. V was pared by 1 base and J by 9 bases, with 8 bases of the junction left unmatched. CDR3 length: 15 residues. Germline V CDR1 and CDR2: SGHTA, FQGNSA.

The chain couples TRBV20-1 to TRBJ2-3; possible D gene TRBD2, 6 bases. CDR1 is DFQATT, CDR2 SNEGSKA, per germline (reference sequence). CDR3 length equals 11 residues. With 3 bases removed from V and 7 bases from J, the gap between germline ends came to 8 bases. CDR3 DNA sequence: TGCAGTGCTAGTCGGGGGTATACGCAGTATTTT. It translates to CSASRGYTQYF.

This clonotype was picked up a small number of times. The CDR3 region is CASIIGTAEETQYF. The DNA for the CDR3 is TGTGCCAGCATCATCGGGACGGCTGAAGAGACCCAGTACTTC. This rearrangement joins TRBV6-1 to TRBJ2-5; D may be TRBD1 or TRBD2 (5 bases each). The CDR3 is 14 amino acids. The V end lost 7 bases, the J end lost 3 bases, and 15 bases lay between the germline ends. Germline CDR1 MNHNS, CDR2 SASEGT.

This clonotype has a handful of counts. This CDR3 reads CASSLDIGTGGPEAFF. The DNA of the CDR3 is TGTGCCAGCAGCTTGGATATTGGGACAGGGGGCCCTGAAGCTTTCTTT. The J gene is TRBJ1-1, the V gene TRBV5-5; 12 positions match TRBD1. The length of the CDR3 is 16 residues. The germline CDR1 and CDR2 sequences are SGHKS and YYEKEE (reference sequence). V lost 0 bases and J lost 6; bases outside the gene matches: 6.

The chain couples TRBV24-1 to TRBJ2-3; D gene unclear. This CDR3 region has 13 residues. Germline V gives CDR1 KGHDR, CDR2 SFDVKD. The V and J ends lost 8 bases and 0 bases respectively, with 8 bases between them. This chain's CDR3 is CATKGRSTDTQYF. CDR3 bases: TGTGCCACCAAGGGCAGAAGCACAGATACGCAGTATTTT.

The J gene is TRBJ2-2, the V gene TRBV6-1; 7 bases fit TRBD2. Germline V lookup: CDR1 MNHNS, CDR2 SASEGT. Germline trimming cut 2 bases from V and 6 bases from J; bases unmatched to any gene: 15. The CDR3 is 18 amino acids. The CDR3 bases are TGTGCCAGCAGTGAATCACAACCGGGACTAAGTACACCCGGGGAGCTGTTTTTT. Encoded protein: CASSESQPGLSTPGELFF.

The V call is TRBV7-9, the J call TRBJ2-3, with TRBD2 matching 11 bases. Germline lookup yields CDR1 SEHNR and CDR2 FQNEAQ (reference sequence). The CDR3 totals 18 residues. V shed 5 bases and J 7 bases; nucleotides not matched to a gene: 17. Here the CDR3 DNA reads TGTGCCAGCAGCCCCAGTTTAAAGACTAGCGGGGTTATACATACGCAGTATTTT. It yields the protein CASSPSLKTSGVIHTQYF.

As to this clonotype: At one of its ends the junction is not consistent with the germline gene, which may arise from a read error. The chain is built from TRBV10-3 and TRBJ2-7; D ambiguous. From germline, CDR1 is ENHRY and CDR2 SYGVKD. This CDR3 region has 11 residues. The CDR3 reads CAVSASYEQYF. The DNA of the CDR3 is TGTGCCGTCAGCGCGTCCTACGAGCAGTACTTC.

This clonotype was counted a few times. CDR3 bases: TGCGCCAGCAGCGTTCCCGACAGGCCCTGGACTGAAGCTTTCTTT. This gives the protein CASSVPDRPWTEAFF. V gene TRBV10-2 combines with J gene TRBJ1-1, with a weak D call TRBD1 (6 bases). CDR1 and CDR2 (germline): WSHSY, SAAADI. V was shortened by 6 bases and J by 5 bases, with 19 bases between the two germline ends. The CDR3 runs 15 residues.

The chain carries TRBV5-5 and TRBJ1-2; 9 bases agree with TRBD1. CDR1 is SGHKS and CDR2 is YYEKEE in the germline V gene (reference sequence). The CDR3 covers 14 residues. Germline trimming cut 4 bases from V and 7 bases from J; bases unmatched to any gene: 8. This chain's CDR3 is CASSPRDREAGYTF. The CDR3 nucleotides are TGTGCCAGCAGCCCCCGGGACAGGGAGGCTGGCTACACCTTC.

V and J are TRBV12-5 and TRBJ2-3; D ambiguous. The CDR3 totals 14 residues. Germline CDR1 reads LGHNT; CDR2 reads FRNRAP. The ends were cut back, 1 base at V and 2 bases at J, with 7 bases in the middle. The CDR3 reads CASGLGRSTDTQYF. The CDR3 bases are TGTGCTAGTGGTTTGGGCAGATCCACAGATACGCAGTATTTT.